Listed below are T cell receptor beta chains from one sample, sequenced in a study of Ad26.COV2.S vaccination and SARS-CoV-2 variants. Some clones are missing from TCRdb's copy, which holds only in-frame ones; the method was immunoSEQ multiplex PCR. This table holds 200,000 to 250,000 clones, around 89% found once. This specimen was peripheral blood, taken in a trial of Ad26.COV2.S vaccine versus placebo. All receptors derive from a person between 18 and 59 years old who received the Ad26.COV2.S COVID-19 vaccine or a placebo. Both conserved end residues are part of each CDR3. Fields, in order: J gene, D gene, V gene, CDR3 DNA, CDR3 protein. D genes are given only for firm matches.

>TRBJ1-1|TRBD1|TRBV7-9
TGTGCCAGCAGCTCAGGACAGGGAATGATGACTGAAGCTTTCTTT
CASSSGQGMMTEAFF
>TRBJ1-2|TRBD1|TRBV25-1
TGTGCCAGCAGTGAACTCCGGGACAGGGTGATGGGCTACACCTTC
CASSELRDRVMGYTF
>TRBJ1-3|TRBD1|TRBV10-1
TGCGCCAGCAGTACCGGACAGGGGAAAGGAAACACCATATATTTT
CASSTGQGKGNTIYF
>TRBJ2-3|TRBD1|TRBV29-1
TGCAGCGTTGGGACAGGGGGGTACACAGATACGCAGTATTTT
CSVGTGGYTDTQYF
>TRBJ2-1|.|TRBV28
TGTGCCAGCAGTTCCGGAGGGGTCACCTACAATGAGCAGTTCTTC
CASSSGGVTYNEQFF
>TRBJ1-2|TRBD1|TRBV5-6
TGTGCCAGCAGTCCGGACAGGAACTATGGCTACACCTTC
CASSPDRNYGYTF
>TRBJ2-7|TRBD1|TRBV24-1
TGTGCCACCAGTGACCCAGGACAGGGGCCCTACGAGCAGTACTTC
CATSDPGQGPYEQYF
>TRBJ1-3|.|TRBV12-3/TRBV12-4
TGTGCCAGCAGAGCTCGGGCAGGAAACACCATATATTTT
CASRARAGNTIYF
>TRBJ1-4|.|TRBV15
TGTGCCACCAGCAGAGGGGGGTCCAGTAATGAAAAACTGTTTTTT
CATSRGGSSNEKLFF
>TRBJ2-5|.|TRBV5-1
TGCGCCAGCAGACGCGACGTGGGGAACATTGGGGAGACCCAGTACTTC
CASRRDVGNIGETQYF
>TRBJ2-1|TRBD2|TRBV7-9
TGTGCCAGCACGGCGGGGGAATACAATGAGCAGTTCTTC
CASTAGEYNEQFF
>TRBJ1-2|TRBD1|TRBV28
TGTGCCAGCAGACCGACGGGGACAGCCGGGGGCTACACCTTC
CASRPTGTAGGYTF
>TRBJ2-2|TRBD2|TRBV7-3
TGTGCCAGCAGCCGGGGACTAGCGGGAGGCCGAGGCACCGGGGAGCTGTTTTTT
CASSRGLAGGRGTGELFF
>TRBJ2-3|.|TRBV20-1
TGCAGTGCAAGTGGGGGCATTACGCAGTATTTT
CSASGGITQYF
>TRBJ2-7|TRBD2|TRBV6-5
TGTGCCAGCAGTTACGGGGCGGGAGATTACTACGAGCAGTACTTC
CASSYGAGDYYEQYF
>TRBJ2-4|.|TRBV28
TGTGCCAGCACAGGGGAATTCGGTAAAAACATTCAGTACTTC
CASTGEFGKNIQYF
>TRBJ2-3|TRBD1|TRBV6-6
TGTGCCAGCAGTTACACACGGACAGGCCCAGATACGCAGTATTTT
CASSYTRTGPDTQYF
>TRBJ1-1|TRBD1|TRBV27
TGTGCCAGCAGTTTATACCCGACAGGGGGCACTGAAGCTTTCTTT
CASSLYPTGGTEAFF
>TRBJ2-7|TRBD1|TRBV12-3/TRBV12-4
TGTGCCAGTTCGGACAGGGGGCATATCGAGCAGTACTTC
CASSDRGHIEQYF
>TRBJ2-7|TRBD1|TRBV2
TGTGCCAGCAGGGAGACAGGGGGTTCCCACGAGCAGTACTTC
CASRETGGSHEQYF
>TRBJ1-2|.|TRBV7-2
TGTGCCAGCAGCAACAGAAACAGGGATGGCTACACCTTC
CASSNRNRDGYTF
>TRBJ2-2|TRBD2|TRBV3-1/TRBV3-2
TGTGCCAGCAGGACTGGTCTAGCGGGAGAGGGCACCGGGGAGCTGTTTTTT
CASRTGLAGEGTGELFF